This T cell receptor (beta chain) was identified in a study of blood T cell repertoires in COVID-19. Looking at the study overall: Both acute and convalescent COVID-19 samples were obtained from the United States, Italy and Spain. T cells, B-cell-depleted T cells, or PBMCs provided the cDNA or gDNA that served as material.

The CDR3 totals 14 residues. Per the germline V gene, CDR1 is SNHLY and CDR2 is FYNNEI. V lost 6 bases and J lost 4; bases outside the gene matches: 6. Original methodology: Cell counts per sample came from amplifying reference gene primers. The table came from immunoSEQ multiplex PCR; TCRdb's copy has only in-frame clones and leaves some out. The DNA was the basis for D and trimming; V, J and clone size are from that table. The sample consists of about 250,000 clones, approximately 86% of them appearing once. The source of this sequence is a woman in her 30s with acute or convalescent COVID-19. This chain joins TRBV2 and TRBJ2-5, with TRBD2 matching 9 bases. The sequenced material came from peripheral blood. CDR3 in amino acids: CASRAGGPGETQYF. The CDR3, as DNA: TGTGCCAGCAGGGCGGGAGGGCCTGGAGAGACCCAGTACTTC.